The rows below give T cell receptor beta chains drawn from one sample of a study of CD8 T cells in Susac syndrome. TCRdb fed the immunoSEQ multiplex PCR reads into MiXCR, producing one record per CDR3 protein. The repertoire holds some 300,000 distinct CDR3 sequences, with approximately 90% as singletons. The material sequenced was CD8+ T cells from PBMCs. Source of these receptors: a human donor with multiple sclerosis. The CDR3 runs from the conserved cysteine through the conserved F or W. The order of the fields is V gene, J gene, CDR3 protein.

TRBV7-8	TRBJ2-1	CASSLALAGGPLEYNEQFF
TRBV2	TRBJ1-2	CASSDGAYGYTF
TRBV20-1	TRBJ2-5	CSARGATALGGTQYF
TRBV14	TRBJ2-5	CASSQEVASQETQYF
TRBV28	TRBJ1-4	CASSFLAGVNEKLFF
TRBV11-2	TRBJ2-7	CASRPAGGSYEQYF
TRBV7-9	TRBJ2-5	CASRPTYRETQYF
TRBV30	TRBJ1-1	CAWDRNTEAFF
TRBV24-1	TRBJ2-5	CATSAAEAGKTQYF
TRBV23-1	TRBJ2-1	CASSPAGTPSSSSYNEQFF
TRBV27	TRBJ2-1	CASNAGLEGHEQFF
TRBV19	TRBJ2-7	CASSMGLNGEQYF
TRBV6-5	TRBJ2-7	CASSPSSGTFSYEQYF
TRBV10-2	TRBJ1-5	CASNESGTHEGNQPQHF
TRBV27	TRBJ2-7	CASSLWGTALSYEQYF
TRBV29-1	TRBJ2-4	CSALGSIGRDIQYF
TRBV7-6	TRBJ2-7	CASSLGVGGPYEQYF
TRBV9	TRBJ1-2	CASSLTSGNIYGYTF
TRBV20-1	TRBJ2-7	CSARDWGTYEQYF
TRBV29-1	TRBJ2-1	CSVERVYDDEQFF
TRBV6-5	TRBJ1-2	CATRGLTGGYTF
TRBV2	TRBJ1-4	CASSEGRQGETGNEKLFF
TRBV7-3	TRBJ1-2	CASSLWQTTLSLWLDGYTF
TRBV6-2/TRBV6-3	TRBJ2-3	CASSSKESTDTQYF